This passage covers 13 T cell receptor beta chains from one sample sequenced in a study of blood T cell repertoires in COVID-19. TCRdb keeps only in-frame clones here, not all; method: immunoSEQ multiplex PCR. This table holds 99,000 or so clones, roughly 82% found once. Sequenced input: peripheral blood. These receptor sequences come from a man in his fifties or sixties with acute or convalescent COVID-19.

The chain combines TRBV25-1 with TRBJ2-1; D perhaps matches TRBD1 (5 bases). Trimming removed 4 bases at V and 10 bases at J, with 11 bases between. The CDR3 is made up of 12 amino acids. The germline CDR1 and CDR2 sequences are MGHDK and SYGVNS. The CDR3 DNA reads TGTGCCAGCAGTGCTCCAGGGCGGGAGCAGTTCTTC. This gives the protein CASSAPGREQFF.

The chain recombines TRBV5-1 with TRBJ2-7, with TRBD2 matching 8 bases. CDR3 length: 14 residues. Germline values: CDR1 SGHRS, CDR2 YFSETQ. V lost 1 base and J lost 7; bases outside the gene matches: 7. The CDR3 sequence: CASSLTGGPSEQYV. CDR3 nucleotide sequence: TGCGCCAGCAGCTTGACGGGAGGGCCGTCAGAGCAGTACGTC.

This chain links TRBV29-1 with TRBJ2-1, with a weak D call TRBD1 (6 bases). The CDR3 has 16 residues. Looked up from germline, CDR1 is SQVTM and CDR2 is ANQGSEA. Trimming cost V 0 bases and J 4 bases, with 16 bases left between them. CDR3: CSVEERQVSLYNEQFF. The CDR3 nucleotides read TGCAGCGTTGAAGAGCGACAGGTCTCTTTATACAATGAGCAGTTCTTC.

This chain links TRBV27 with TRBJ2-1; TRBD2 is a possible D gene (6 bases). Germline V gene lookup returns CDR1 MNHEY and CDR2 SMNVEV (reference sequence). The germline V and J ends were trimmed by 7 bases and 5 bases, with 12 bases remaining between them. The CDR3 covers 13 residues. In DNA, the CDR3 is TGTGCCAGCATGCGACTAGGGAACAATGAGCAGTTCTTC. The encoded protein is CASMRLGNNEQFF.

This CDR3 reads CASRGLLDGNSPLHF. DNA of the CDR3: TGTGCCAGTAGGGGACTCCTCGACGGGAATTCACCCCTCCACTTT. This chain joins TRBV19 and TRBJ1-6, with D perhaps matching TRBD1 (5 bases). V lost 6 bases and J 7 bases, leaving 16 bases between the germline ends. CDR1 is LNHDA, CDR2 SQIVND, per germline (reference sequence). This CDR3 spans 15 amino acids.

The V gene is TRBV2, the J gene TRBJ2-1; TRBD2 agrees at 9 bases. This CDR3 has 16 amino acids. The V and J ends lost 5 bases and 6 bases, in that order; junction bases with no gene match: 11. Germline CDR1 SNHLY, CDR2 FYNNEI. The CDR3 region is CASSIVEAGGPNEQFF. The CDR3 DNA follows: TGTGCCAGCAGTATAGTTGAGGCGGGAGGGCCCAATGAGCAGTTCTTC. Full variable domain (missing parts from reference TRBV2 and TRBJ2-1): EPEVTQTPSHQVTQMGQEVILRCVPISNHLYFYWYRQILGQKVEFLVSFYNNEISEKSEIFDDQFSVERPDGSNFTLKIRSTKLEDSAMYFCASSIVEAGGPNEQFFGPGTRLTVL.

The chain recombines TRBV6-2 or TRBV6-3 with TRBJ2-2, with 8 bases that match TRBD1. The CDR3 is made up of 15 amino acids. Germline CDR1 is MNHEY and CDR2 is SVGEGT. Trimming took 5 bases from V and 10 from J; bases not matched to a gene: 12. The CDR3 loop reads CASSTSWTGRKELFF. The CDR3 nucleotides are TGTGCCAGCAGTACTAGCTGGACAGGGCGTAAGGAGCTGTTTTTT.

The V and J genes are TRBV10-1 and TRBJ2-7; TRBD1 matches at 10 bases. CDR1 is WNHNN and CDR2 is SYGVQD in the germline V gene (reference sequence). Unmatched junction bases numbered 10, after V lost 8 bases and J lost 6 bases. The CDR3 is 14 amino acids. The CDR3 is CASRPGTGDAEQYF. CDR3 sequence (DNA): TGCGCCAGCCGACCCGGGACAGGGGATGCCGAGCAGTACTTC.

The J gene is TRBJ2-5, the V gene TRBV5-8; 9 bases map to TRBD1. The CDR3 loop spans 15 amino acids. The germline V gene has CDR1 SGHTS and CDR2 YDEGEE. J lost 5 bases, V lost 4 bases, and 9 bases had no gene match. The CDR3 nucleotides read TGTGCCAGCAGCCCCGGACAGGGGCAGTCGGAGACCCAGTACTTC. Translated, it gives CASSPGQGQSETQYF. Full variable domain (remainder filled in from reference TRBV5-8 and TRBJ2-5): EAGVTQSPTHLIKTRGQQATLRCSPISGHTSVYWYQQALGLGLQFLLWYDEGEERNRGNFPPRFSGRQFPNYSSELNVNALELEDSALYLCASSPGQGQSETQYFGPGTRLLVL.

This rearrangement joins TRBV5-1 to TRBJ2-7; the match to TRBD2 covers 10 bases. The CDR3 spans 16 residues. The V gene end was trimmed by 6 bases and the J gene end by 2 bases; junction bases not matched to a gene: 11. Germline V gene data show CDR1 as SGHRS and CDR2 as YFSETQ. The chain's CDR3 is CASKKNFGLAAYEQYF. In DNA form, the CDR3 reads TGCGCCAGCAAAAAGAATTTCGGACTAGCGGCCTACGAGCAGTACTTC.

The chain uses TRBV10-3 and TRBJ1-2; perhaps TRBD1 as D (5 bases). V was pared by 10 bases and J by 6 bases, with 24 bases between. The CDR3 covers 15 residues. CDR1 is ENHRY and CDR2 is SYGVKD in the germline V gene. Here the CDR3 reads CATNPDTAYSNGYTF. CDR3 nucleotide sequence: TGTGCCACCAATCCGGACACGGCGTATTCGAATGGCTACACCTTC.

The chain recombines TRBV29-1 with TRBJ1-5; 9 nucleotides line up with TRBD1. The germline V gene has CDR1 SQVTM and CDR2 ANQGSEA. This CDR3 is built from 14 residues. The V segment lost 5 bases and the J segment 0 bases; nucleotides outside the gene matches: 2. The CDR3 protein is CSVWTGDSNQPQHF. CDR3 bases: TGCAGCGTTTGGACAGGGGATAGCAATCAGCCCCAGCATTTT.

The chain uses TRBV5-6 and TRBJ2-3; D is possibly TRBD1 (6 bases). The length of the CDR3 is 14 residues. The V end was cut by 4 bases, the J end by 6 bases, with 15 bases between. The germline gives CDR1 SGHDT, CDR2 YYEEEE. The CDR3 bases are TGTGCCAGCAGCCTGAGACAGGCCGAGGATACGCAGTATTTT. This codes for CASSLRQAEDTQYF.